This passage covers 30 T cell receptor beta chains from one sample sequenced in a study of blood T cells in healthy people across ages. A second PCR of 7 to 11 cycles used a sample-barcoded 5' primer and a J-beta primer mix. TCRdb itself ran the 5' RACE reads through MiXCR, one entry per CDR3 protein. The data contain some 1.5 million distinct CDR3 sequences, under 55% of them singletons. The sample taken for sequencing was blood. These receptors originate from a woman aged 18-35 years in good health.

This clonotype was seen a handful of times. The gene calls are TRBV4-1 and TRBJ2-1, with 9 bases matching TRBD1. CDR3 length: 16 amino acids. Germline values: CDR1 MGHRA, CDR2 YSYEKL. V was pared by 2 bases and J by 6 bases, with 8 bases of the junction left unmatched. DNA of the CDR3: TGCGCCAGCAGCCAACAGGGACAGGGAGGAATCAATGAGCAGTTCTTC. Its translation is CASSQQGQGGINEQFF.

Only a few counts were recorded for this clonotype. The genes are TRBV5-1 and TRBJ1-1; tentative D call: TRBD1 (6 bases). Per germline, CDR1 SGHRS and CDR2 YFSETQ. V shed 1 base and J shed 3 bases, with 19 bases lying between them. The CDR3 totals 17 residues. The CDR3 DNA reads as TGCGCCAGCAGCTTGAGGGGGGCCTGGGGTGTCGACACTGAAGCTTTCTTT. It encodes CASSLRGAWGVDTEAFF.

This clonotype was recorded a few times. A single base separates this from a much larger clone, so it may be a read error. V gene TRBV7-2 combines with J gene TRBJ1-4; D is uncertain. Trimming cost V 5 bases and J 5 bases, with 12 bases left between them. Germline V lookup: CDR1 SGHTA, CDR2 FQGNSA. The CDR3 is made up of 14 amino acids. In nucleotides, the CDR3 is TGTGCCAGCAGCGTAGGAAGTTCCAATGAAAAACTGTTTTTT. As protein: CASSVGSSNEKLFF.

The sample holds a few counts of this clonotype. The V gene is TRBV4-3, the J gene TRBJ1-2; D call uncertain. V was shortened by 0 bases and J by 4 bases, with 15 bases between the two germline ends. The CDR3 consists of 16 residues. From germline, CDR1 is LGHNA and CDR2 YSLEER. The chain's CDR3 is CASSQDRQAVTYGYTF. DNA for the CDR3: TGCGCCAGCAGCCAAGATAGACAAGCGGTGACCTATGGCTACACCTTC.

On this clonotype: The junction and the germline gene differ at one end; a read error may be behind it. The J gene is TRBJ1-4, the V gene TRBV2; 7 nucleotides line up with TRBD1. From germline, CDR1 is SNHLY and CDR2 FYNNEI. The length of the CDR3 is 15 residues. The CDR3 DNA follows: TGTGCCAGCAGTGAAGCGCGGGACAGCCCTGAAAAACGGTTTTTT. Encoded protein: CASSEARDSPEKRFF. The full variable domain, completed using reference TRBV2 and TRBJ1-4, is EPEVTQTPSHQVTQMGQEVILRCVPISNHLYFYWYRQILGQKVEFLVSFYNNEISEKSEIFDDQFSVERPDGSNFTLKIRSTKLEDSAMYFCASSEARDSPEKRFFGSGTQLSVL.

The chain links TRBV4-3 to TRBJ2-5, with 9 bases aligning to TRBD1. The DNA end is more similar to TRBJ2-7, so the J call may be wrong. Germline CDR1 and CDR2: LGHNA and YSLEER. CDR3 size: 15 residues. As DNA, the CDR3 is TGCGCCAGCAGCCACAACCCTGGGACAGGGACCGAGCAGTACTTC. It yields the protein CASSHNPGTGTEQYF.

This clonotype was detected a few times. The chain uses TRBV20-1 and TRBJ2-7, with 8 bases lining up with TRBD1. The V gene's germline CDR1 is DFQATT and CDR2 SNEGSKA (reference sequence). The CDR3 extends over 12 amino acids. This CDR3 is CRADRGVYEQYF. The CDR3 coding sequence is TGCAGGGCAGACAGGGGAGTCTACGAGCAGTACTTC.

The sample holds many counts of this clonotype. The DNA of the CDR3 is TGCGCCAGCAGCTTGGCGGGACAGGACTACGAGCAGTACTTC. It encodes CASSLAGQDYEQYF. This chain uses TRBV5-1 with TRBJ2-7, with 8 bases identical to TRBD1. Germline V gene data show CDR1 as SGHRS and CDR2 as YFSETQ. CDR3 size: 14 residues. The ends lost 0 bases at V and 3 bases at J; junction bases unmatched: 2.

This clonotype was seen a few times. This rearrangement joins TRBV20-1 to TRBJ1-5; D possibly corresponds to TRBD1 (5 bases). The CDR3 runs to 15 residues. Looked up from germline, CDR1 is DFQATT and CDR2 is SNEGSKA (reference sequence). V lost 3 bases and J lost 4, with 16 bases in between. Written as DNA, the CDR3 is TGCAGTGCTAGTACAGGCCGCCTTGGGAATCAGCCCCAGCATTTT. As protein: CSASTGRLGNQPQHF.

This clonotype has only a few counts. This sequence joins TRBV7-2 and TRBJ2-3, with TRBD2 identical over 11 bases. Germline-derived CDR1 and CDR2 are SGHTA and FQGNSA. The CDR3 is made up of 17 amino acids. The V and J ends lost 0 bases and 6 bases, in that order; junction bases with no gene match: 8. For the CDR3, the DNA is TGTGCCAGCAGCTTAGCCCCCCCTAGCGGGGGGAGCGATACGCAGTATTTT. This translates into CASSLAPPSGGSDTQYF.

This clonotype was counted between two and nine times. V usage is TRBV29-1 and J usage is TRBJ1-4; D not resolved. The CDR3 spans 13 residues. Trimming left V 4 bases short and J 3 bases short, with 9 bases between. Germline loops: CDR1 SQVTM, CDR2 ANQGSEA. The CDR3 loop is CSVGGDPNEKLFF. CDR3 nucleotides: TGCAGCGTTGGAGGTGACCCTAATGAAAAACTGTTTTTT. Full variable domain (remainder filled in from reference TRBV29-1 and TRBJ1-4): SAVISQKPSRDICQRGTSLTIQCQVDSQVTMMFWYRQQPGQSLTLIATANQGSEATYESGFVIDKFPISRPNLTFSTLTVSNMSPEDSSIYLCSVGGDPNEKLFFGSGTQLSVL.

The chain carries TRBV27 and TRBJ1-6; D remains unclear. V was shortened by 8 bases and J by 6 bases, with 11 bases between the two germline ends. The CDR3 is 13 amino acids. Germline-derived CDR1 and CDR2 are MNHEY and SMNVEV (reference sequence). This chain's CDR3 is CASSITANSPLHF. The CDR3, as DNA: TGTGCCAGCTCTATCACGGCTAATTCACCCCTCCACTTT.

V and J are TRBV16 and TRBJ1-5, with no clear D. This CDR3 has 15 amino acids. Trimming cost V 0 bases and J 3 bases, with 9 bases left between them. From germline, CDR1 is KGHSY and CDR2 FQNENV. The CDR3 region is CASSQSEGYNQPQHF. For the CDR3, the DNA is TGTGCCAGCAGCCAATCAGAAGGGTACAATCAGCCCCAGCATTTT. Full variable domain (remainder filled in from reference TRBV16 and TRBJ1-5): GEEVAQTPKHLVRGEGQKAKLYCAPIKGHSYVFWYQQVLKNEFKFLISFQNENVFDETGMPKERFSAKCLPNSPCSLEIQATKLEDSAVYFCASSQSEGYNQPQHFGDGTRLSIL.

Here the CDR3 reads CASREGSAEAFF. Written as DNA, the CDR3 is TGTGCCAGCAGGGAGGGTTCGGCTGAAGCTTTCTTT. The chain couples TRBV2 to TRBJ1-1; D is uncertain. Germline CDR1 and CDR2: SNHLY and FYNNEI. This CDR3 has 12 residues. Trimming shortened V by 6 bases and J by 6 bases, and 11 bases separated the two germline ends.

V is TRBV27 and J is TRBJ2-5; D might be TRBD2 (5 bases). Germline values: CDR1 MNHEY, CDR2 SMNVEV (reference sequence). Deletions cut 4 bases from V and 2 bases from J, with 11 bases between. CDR3 size: 14 residues. The CDR3 is CASSWSGTQETQYF. The CDR3 nucleotides are TGTGCCAGCAGTTGGAGCGGAACTCAAGAGACCCAGTACTTC.

This chain joins TRBV20-1 and TRBJ1-1; D remains ambiguous. V was shortened by 0 bases and J by 10 bases, with 18 bases between the two germline ends. This CDR3 contains 14 residues. Germline values: CDR1 DFQATT, CDR2 SNEGSKA (reference sequence). DNA of the CDR3: TGCAGTGCTAGAGATCCCCAGCAACTAAGCCGAGCTTTCTTT. Translated, it gives CSARDPQQLSRAFF.

The chain uses TRBV19 and TRBJ1-1; TRBD1 might be the D (5 bases). Trimming left V 3 bases short and J 0 bases short, with 8 bases between. This CDR3 has 14 residues. The V gene's germline CDR1 is LNHDA and CDR2 SQIVND (reference sequence). This CDR3 is CASSMGRMNTEAFF. The CDR3 DNA reads TGTGCCAGTAGTATGGGACGGATGAACACTGAAGCTTTCTTT. Filled out from reference TRBV19 and TRBJ1-1, the complete variable domain reads DGGITQSPKYLFRKEGQNVTLSCEQNLNHDAMYWYRQDPGQGLRLIYYSQIVNDFQKGDIAEGYSVSREKKESFPLTVTSAQKNPTAFYLCASSMGRMNTEAFFGQGTRLTVV.

The rearrangement links TRBV20-1 to TRBJ2-1, with D possibly matching TRBD2 (6 bases). The DNA end is a closer match to TRBJ2-7, so the J assignment may be wrong. This CDR3 contains 17 residues. From germline, CDR1 is DFQATT and CDR2 SNEGSKA (reference sequence). The CDR3 loop is CSARALIGRGSYNEQYF. DNA for the CDR3: TGCAGTGCTAGAGCCTTGATAGGGCGGGGTAGCTACAATGAGCAGTACTTC.

The chain combines TRBV2 with TRBJ1-5; 10 bases fit TRBD1. The length of the CDR3 is 15 residues. Germline-derived CDR1 and CDR2 are SNHLY and FYNNEI. After removal of 8 bases from V and 4 bases from J, the junction contained 8 bases not matched to a gene. The CDR3 DNA is TGTGCCAGCGGGGGGGACAGGGGAACAAATCAGCCCCAGCATTTT. Translating it yields CASGGDRGTNQPQHF.

The chain carries TRBV9 and TRBJ1-1; D gene uncertain. V lost 0 bases, J lost 1 base, and 13 bases lay in between. This CDR3 is built from 16 residues. The germline V gene has CDR1 SGDLS and CDR2 YYNGEE. This CDR3 is CASSVAGTVENTEAFF. CDR3 sequence (DNA): TGTGCCAGCAGCGTAGCAGGAACCGTCGAGAACACTGAAGCTTTCTTT.

This clonotype was detected only a few times. The J gene is TRBJ2-3, the V gene TRBV5-1; D call uncertain. This CDR3 is built from 12 residues. From germline, CDR1 is SGHRS and CDR2 YFSETQ. Trimming left V 3 bases short and J 4 bases short, with 6 bases between. CDR3 in amino acids: CASSSQPDTQYF. The CDR3 region has the DNA TGCGCCAGCAGCTCTCAGCCAGATACGCAGTATTTT.

V and J are TRBV11-2 and TRBJ2-1, with unresolved D. In germline, CDR1 is SGHAT, CDR2 FQNNGV. CDR3 length equals 15 residues. The germline V and J ends were trimmed by 5 bases and 6 bases, with 17 bases remaining between them. Here the CDR3 DNA reads TGTGCCAGCAGCGACCATTATGAGGATTTCAATGAGCAGTTCTTC. Residues: CASSDHYEDFNEQFF.

This sequence joins TRBV6-5 and TRBJ1-1; D remains ambiguous. V dropped 4 bases and J dropped 4 bases, with 13 bases sitting between them. Germline CDR1 and CDR2: MNHEY and SVGAGI. The CDR3 totals 14 residues. CDR3 amino acids: CASSSEAGRTEAFF. The CDR3 region has the DNA TGTGCCAGCAGTTCGGAGGCAGGCCGCACTGAAGCTTTCTTT.

This clonotype was counted a few times. V is TRBV9 and J is TRBJ1-2; possibly TRBD1 for D (5 bases). The CDR3 has 15 residues. In germline, CDR1 is SGDLS, CDR2 YYNGEE. V was trimmed by 0 bases and J by 4 bases, leaving 13 bases between them. The CDR3 spells CASSVGGSGSYGYTF. Written as DNA, the CDR3 is TGTGCCAGCAGCGTAGGGGGGTCCGGTTCCTATGGCTACACCTTC. The complete variable domain, with remaining parts taken from reference TRBV9 and TRBJ1-2, reads DSGVTQTPKHLITATGQRVTLRCSPRSGDLSVYWYQQSLDQGLQFLIQYYNGEERAKGNILERFSAQQFPDLHSELNLSSLELGDSALYFCASSVGGSGSYGYTFGSGTRLTVV.

This clonotype was picked up a small number of times. The chain combines TRBV5-1 with TRBJ2-7, with D possibly TRBD2 on 6 matching bases. Trimming shortened V by 2 bases and J by 5 bases, and 20 bases separated the two germline ends. This CDR3 contains 16 residues. Germline V lookup: CDR1 SGHRS, CDR2 YFSETQ. CDR3 amino acids: CASSLAPLASLHEQYF. CDR3 nucleotide sequence: TGCGCCAGCAGCTTAGCACCGCTAGCGTCCCTCCACGAGCAGTACTTC.

This clonotype was seen only a few times. The rearrangement links TRBV4-1 to TRBJ1-5; D not certain. The germline V gene has CDR1 MGHRA and CDR2 YSYEKL. The ends were cut back, 4 bases at V and 0 bases at J, with 10 bases in the middle. The CDR3 is 15 amino acids. This chain's CDR3 is CASSPKTNSNQPQHF. The CDR3 nucleotides read TGCGCCAGCAGCCCGAAAACTAATAGCAATCAGCCCCAGCATTTT.

The chain is built from TRBV27 and TRBJ2-1; D gene unclear. The CDR3 is made up of 15 amino acids. The germline V and J ends were trimmed by 1 base and 0 bases, with 7 bases remaining between them. Germline assignment: CDR1 MNHEY and CDR2 SMNVEV (reference sequence). This CDR3 is CASSLYESSYNEQFF. CDR3 coding DNA: TGTGCCAGCAGTTTATACGAATCCTCCTACAATGAGCAGTTCTTC.

CDR3 nucleotide sequence: TGTGCCAGCAGTCCCCACAGACAGACCACTGAAGCTTTCTTT. It encodes CASSPHRQTTEAFF. The chain couples TRBV12-3 or TRBV12-4 to TRBJ1-1, with D possibly matching TRBD1 (5 bases). The CDR3 has 14 amino acids. V dropped 5 bases and J dropped 4 bases, with 14 bases sitting between them.

The chain links TRBV7-9 to TRBJ2-4, with D unclear. Germline CDR1 and CDR2: SEHNR and FQNEAQ (reference sequence). This CDR3 has 11 residues. Trimming removed 11 bases from V and 1 base from J, with 6 bases in between. In DNA, the CDR3 is TGTGCCCTACAGGCCAAAAACATTCAGTACTTC. This codes for CALQAKNIQYF.

The J gene is TRBJ2-1, the V gene TRBV20-1, with TRBD2 matching over 10 bases. CDR3 size: 16 residues. V lost 5 bases to trimming and J lost 5 bases; unmatched junction nucleotides: 12. CDR1 and CDR2 from the germline V gene are DFQATT and SNEGSKA (reference sequence). For the CDR3, the DNA is TGCAGTGCTTACCTCTTTCTAGCGGGAGCGAACAATGAGCAGTTCTTC. Its translation is CSAYLFLAGANNEQFF.